This T cell receptor beta chain was recorded in a study of blood T cell repertoires in COVID-19. About the study: There were acute and convalescent COVID-19 samples, and they came from the United States, Italy and Spain. PBMCs, B-cell-depleted T cells, or T cells were the source of the cDNA or gDNA that made up the material.

Original analysis: Scientists estimated how many nucleated cells there were by amplifying reference gene primers. Profiling relied on immunoSEQ multiplex PCR, and the TCRdb table lists in-frame clones only, not all of them. That table supplies the V and J calls and clone size; D and trimming were determined from the DNA. The repertoire consists of 300,000 to 450,000 clones, with around 85% occurring once and the leading ten covering roughly 3.4%. V dropped 3 bases and J dropped 4 bases, with 10 bases sitting between them. CDR3 length: 13 residues. Germline V CDR1 and CDR2: SGHRS, YFSETQ. The sequenced sample consisted of peripheral blood. This receptor was identified in a woman aged 18-29 years with acute or convalescent COVID-19. The chain carries TRBV5-1 and TRBJ2-5; D gene ambiguous. The DNA for the CDR3 is TGCGCCAGCAGCTCCAATATGCGAGAGACCCAGTACTTC. It codes for CASSSNMRETQYF.